This T cell receptor (beta chain) was identified during a study of radiotherapy plus CTLA-4 blockade in lung cancer. General study points: Best predicting response, reportedly, were early blood T cell clone dynamics, with interferon-beta.

This table comes from immunoSEQ multiplex PCR, and its TCRdb copy is limited to in-frame clones, with some not included. The table shows about 45,000 clones, with about 72% occurring only once. For this clone: Its target is unknown.

The ends were cut back, 4 bases at V and 7 bases at J, with 23 bases in the middle. This CDR3 contains 16 residues. The receptor was isolated from a human donor with non-small cell lung cancer who had stable disease on radiotherapy plus ipilimumab. This chain joins TRBV23-1 and TRBJ2-7, with D hard to call. TRBV23-1 is designated an ORF whose function remains uncertain. The source material was peripheral blood, sampled from a patient treated with radiotherapy plus ipilimumab. The CDR3 region is CASSLLAAVPRWEQYV. The CDR3 DNA sequence: TGCGCCAGCAGTCTACTTGCGGCAGTCCCCCGCTGGGAGCAGTACGTC.